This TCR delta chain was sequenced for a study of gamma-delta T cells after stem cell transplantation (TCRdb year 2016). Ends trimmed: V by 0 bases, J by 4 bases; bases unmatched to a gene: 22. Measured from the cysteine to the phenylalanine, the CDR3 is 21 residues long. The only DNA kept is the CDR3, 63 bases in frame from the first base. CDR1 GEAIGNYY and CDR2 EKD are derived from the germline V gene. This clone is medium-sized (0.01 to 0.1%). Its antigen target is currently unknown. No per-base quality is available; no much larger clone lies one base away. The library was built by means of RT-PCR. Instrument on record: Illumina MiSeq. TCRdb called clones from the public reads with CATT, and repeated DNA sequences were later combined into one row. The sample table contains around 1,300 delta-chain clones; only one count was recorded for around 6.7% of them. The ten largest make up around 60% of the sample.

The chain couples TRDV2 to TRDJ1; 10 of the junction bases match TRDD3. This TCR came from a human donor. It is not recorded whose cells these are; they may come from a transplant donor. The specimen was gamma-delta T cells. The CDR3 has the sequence CACDTVIRSSDRGDTNDKLIF. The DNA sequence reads TGTGCCTGTGACACCGTTATTCGTTCAAGCGACCGGGGGGATACGAACGATAAACTCATCTTT.